The source of this T cell receptor beta chain is a study of breast tumors, draining lymph nodes, adjacent tissues. Study-level points and caveats: Tumor TCR diversity was below lymph nodes but above nontumor tissue.

CDR1 is DFQATT, CDR2 SNEGSKA, per germline (reference sequence). The length of the CDR3 is 13 residues. Axillary draining lymph nodes of breast cancer patients supplied the node samples. TCRdb re-called the multiplex PCR reads through MiXCR, storing one row per CDR3 protein. The sample consists of 85,000 to 130,000 distinct CDR3 sequences, more than 30% of them appearing once. As concerns this clonotype: Its target is not known. This CDR3 is missing its conserved last phenylalanine or tryptophan, likely due to a read error.

Sequencing was performed on axillary lymph node tissue. This chain links TRBV20-1 with TRBJ2-1, with TRBD2 identical over 10 bases. The TCR was taken from a female donor with breast cancer. Some clones in this sample may be carry-over from other donors' samples. CDR3 amino acids: CSALGLADNDQFL. The DNA for the CDR3 is TGCAGTGCCCTCGGACTAGCGGACAATGATCAGTTCTTA.